The entry below gives a single T cell receptor beta chain sequence along with its context. Data came from immunoSEQ multiplex PCR; TCRdb stores just in-frame clones and leaves some out. This table has over 10,000 clones, less than 75% appearing once. This record belongs to a study of radiation and T cells in renal cell carcinoma. Germline CDR1 reads SGHTA; CDR2 reads FQGTGA. The CDR3 is 13 residues long. Trimming left V 1 base short and J 7 bases short, with 10 bases between. Treatment given: treatment-naive control, cytoreductive nephrectomy. The TCR originated in a woman older than 75 with renal cell carcinoma. The specimen was tumor tissue, collected from a patient whose treatment was nephrectomy without radiotherapy. V gene TRBV7-3 combines with J gene TRBJ1-1; a possible D gene is TRBD1 (5 bases). The CDR3: CASSLNRDGEAFF. The CDR3 DNA reads as TGTGCCAGCAGCTTAAATAGGGACGGTGAAGCTTTCTTT.